Below are 28 T cell receptor beta chains sequenced from a single sample in a study of T cell responses to AZD1222 COVID-19 vaccine (dated by TCRdb to about 2021). According to the study, the label for this sample's time point signals: about 28 days (+/-7) after the second vaccine dose. The receptor library was made with the immunoSEQ multiplex PCR assay. TCRdb limited this immuneACCESS table to in-frame rearrangements with V and J called. A share of clones is missing; checked studies link under half to unresolved V genes, and the rest is unexplained. The sample yields about 81,000 clones; 75% to 90% were counted once. The ten top clones hold about 3.5% of the sample. This specimen consisted of peripheral blood, obtained 28 days after the second AZD1222 dose. These TCRs come from an adult who received the AZD1222 COVID-19 vaccine.

CDR3 in amino acids: CASGWTGRNQPQHF. The CDR3, as DNA: TGTGCCAGCGGCTGGACAGGTCGCAATCAGCCCCAGCATTTT. The V call is TRBV27, the J call TRBJ1-5, with 7 bases fitting TRBD1. Losses at the gene ends were 8 bases for V and 2 bases for J; bases not matched to a gene: 6. The germline gives CDR1 MNHEY, CDR2 SMNVEV (reference sequence). The CDR3 consists of 14 residues.

This clone was detected only once. The chain is built from TRBV10-3 and TRBJ2-1; TRBD1 agrees at 7 bases. The germline V gene encodes CDR1 ENHRY and CDR2 SYGVKD. This CDR3 is built from 14 residues. With 7 bases clipped from V and 2 bases from J, the junction kept 5 bases outside the gene matches. CDR3 loop: CAITQTGTYNEQFF. The CDR3 DNA is TGTGCCATCACCCAGACAGGGACCTACAATGAGCAGTTCTTC.

The chain employs TRBV27 and TRBJ1-2; no reliable D call. V dropped 4 bases and J dropped 8 bases, with 11 bases sitting between them. Germline V lookup: CDR1 MNHEY, CDR2 SMNVEV (reference sequence). The CDR3 runs 12 residues. The CDR3 DNA follows: TGTGCCAGCAGTTCTGCCTCCCGAGGCTACACCTTC. Protein product: CASSSASRGYTF.

The V call is TRBV19, the J call TRBJ2-7; maybe TRBD1 (6 bases). V gave up 10 bases and J gave up 4 bases, with 17 bases separating them. There are 13 residues in the CDR3. Germline CDR1 is LNHDA and CDR2 is SQIVND (reference sequence). CDR3 in amino acids: CATTAGDRYEQYF. In DNA, the CDR3 is TGTGCCACCACGGCAGGGGATAGATACGAGCAGTACTTC.

The chain joins TRBV7-3 to TRBJ1-1; possible D gene TRBD1, 5 bases. The germline V gene encodes CDR1 SGHTA and CDR2 FQGTGA. Trimming shortened V by 0 bases and J by 1 base, and 9 bases separated the two germline ends. The CDR3 is 15 residues long. The CDR3 loop is CASSLTGATNTEAFF. The DNA of the CDR3 is TGTGCCAGCAGCTTAACAGGGGCTACGAACACTGAAGCTTTCTTT.

The CDR3 loop reads CASSLSASGGEQFF. In DNA, the CDR3 is TGTGCCAGCAGCTTATCGGCTAGCGGAGGTGAGCAGTTCTTC. The chain employs TRBV7-3 and TRBJ2-1; TRBD2 matches at 7 bases. CDR1 and CDR2 (germline): SGHTA, FQGTGA. This CDR3 has 14 amino acids. The V segment lost 2 bases and the J segment 9 bases; nucleotides outside the gene matches: 7.

J is TRBJ2-2 and V is TRBV13; tentative D call: TRBD1 (5 bases). Germline CDR1 is PRHDT and CDR2 is FYEKMQ (reference sequence). Trimming shortened V by 0 bases and J by 2 bases, and 7 bases separated the two germline ends. This CDR3 spans 15 amino acids. CDR3 region: CASSLGTVNTGELFF. The CDR3 DNA reads TGTGCCAGCAGCTTAGGGACAGTCAACACCGGGGAGCTGTTTTTT.

This clone was counted a few times. The chain uses TRBV11-2 and TRBJ2-1; maybe TRBD2 (5 bases). The CDR3 is made up of 15 amino acids. V was pared by 5 bases and J by 5 bases, with 16 bases between. Germline CDR1 and CDR2: SGHAT and FQNNGV. CDR3 residues: CASSRGQVRDNEQFF. The CDR3 DNA sequence: TGTGCCAGCAGCCGAGGGCAGGTTCGAGACAATGAGCAGTTCTTC. Filled out from reference TRBV11-2 and TRBJ2-1, the complete variable domain reads EAGVAQSPRYKIIEKRQSVAFWCNPISGHATLYWYQQILGQGPKLLIQFQNNGVVDDSQLPKDRFSAERLKGVDSTLKIQPAKLEDSAVYLCASSRGQVRDNEQFFGPGTRLTVL.

The rearrangement links TRBV25-1 to TRBJ1-2, with D perhaps matching TRBD1 (5 bases). The CDR3 covers 13 residues. Germline V gene sequence: CDR1 MGHDK, CDR2 SYGVNS. V was cut by 7 bases and J by 5 bases, with 14 bases left in between. CDR3: CASTRGGGYGYTF. The CDR3 DNA reads TGTGCCAGCACAAGGGGCGGCGGGTATGGCTACACCTTC.

V is TRBV4-3 and J is TRBJ2-2; 12 bases align to TRBD1. The CDR3 is 19 residues long. Trimming at V came to 0 bases and at J to 7 bases, leaving 12 bases not matched to a gene. Germline V CDR1 and CDR2: LGHNA, YSLEER. CDR3 bases: TGCGCCAGCAGCCAAGATCTGGGACAGGGGGCACGTCGGGACGGGGAGCTGTTTTTT. Its translation is CASSQDLGQGARRDGELFF.

This chain uses TRBV27 with TRBJ2-1; the D call may be TRBD1 or TRBD2 (6 bases each). V lost 10 bases and J lost 3, with 13 bases in between. The CDR3 has 13 amino acids. In germline, CDR1 is MNHEY, CDR2 SMNVEV (reference sequence). DNA for the CDR3: TGTGCCACCGGGGGCTCGTACTACAATGAGCAGTTCTTC. Its translation: CATGGSYYNEQFF.

This rearrangement joins TRBV7-9 to TRBJ1-1; D ambiguous. Germline values: CDR1 SEHNR, CDR2 FQNEAQ (reference sequence). V lost 4 bases and J lost 1, with 13 bases in between. The CDR3 totals 15 residues. CDR3 region: CASSSRTAGNTEAFF. The DNA of the CDR3 is TGTGCCAGCAGCTCGCGGACGGCCGGGAACACTGAAGCTTTCTTT.

The V gene is TRBV5-4, the J gene TRBJ2-4; 7 bases map to TRBD1. Trimming removed 7 bases from V and 7 bases from J; junction bases left unmatched: 11. Germline CDR1 is SGHNT and CDR2 is YYREEE (reference sequence). This CDR3 contains 14 residues. Written as DNA, the CDR3 is TGTGCCAGCGGACCGTCCCGGGACAGCAACATTCAGTACTTC. Its translation is CASGPSRDSNIQYF.

This sequence joins TRBV19 and TRBJ1-3; D not resolved. CDR1 and CDR2 (germline): LNHDA, SQIVND (reference sequence). The CDR3 totals 15 residues. V was pared by 6 bases and J by 0 bases, with 12 bases between. The CDR3 reads CASRDDIASGNTIYF. For the CDR3, the DNA is TGTGCCAGTAGAGACGACATCGCCTCTGGAAACACCATATATTTT.

This clone came up once. The chain recombines TRBV14 with TRBJ2-5; 13 bases agree with TRBD2. The ends lost 10 bases at V and 2 bases at J; junction bases unmatched: 7. The CDR3 is 15 amino acids. CDR1 SGHDN and CDR2 FVKESK come from the germline V gene. CDR3 in amino acids: CATSPGLAGQETQYF. CDR3 bases: TGTGCCACCTCGCCGGGACTAGCGGGACAAGAGACCCAGTACTTC.

The rearrangement joins TRBV10-1 to TRBJ2-5; no definite D call. The length of the CDR3 is 13 residues. Germline V gene sequence: CDR1 WNHNN, CDR2 SYGVQD (reference sequence). V gave up 3 bases and J gave up 1 base, with 6 bases separating them. CDR3 in DNA: TGCGCCAGCAGTGATGGCAGCCAAGAGACCCAGTACTTC. Translation: CASSDGSQETQYF.

This clone has a handful of counts. The genes are TRBV28 and TRBJ2-3; 10 nucleotides match TRBD1. Germline V gene data show CDR1 as MDHEN and CDR2 as SYDVKM. Losses at the gene ends were 4 bases for V and 5 bases for J; bases not matched to a gene: 6. This CDR3 is 15 amino acids long. As DNA, the CDR3 is TGTGCCAGCAGTTCCGGGACAGGGGAGGTAGATACGCAGTATTTT. Translation: CASSSGTGEVDTQYF.

The chain is built from TRBV30 and TRBJ1-5; tentative D call: TRBD1 (6 bases). V was pared by 0 bases and J by 2 bases, with 17 bases between. The CDR3 has 17 residues. From germline, CDR1 is GTSNPN and CDR2 SVGIG (reference sequence). The chain's CDR3 is CAWSVPPAGVGNQPQHF. CDR3 nucleotides: TGTGCCTGGAGTGTACCTCCCGCAGGGGTCGGCAATCAGCCCCAGCATTTT.

The rearrangement uses TRBV19 and TRBJ2-7; 11 positions agree with TRBD2. Germline V gene lookup returns CDR1 LNHDA and CDR2 SQIVND (reference sequence). V gave up 3 bases and J gave up 4 bases; unmatched junction bases: 5. The CDR3 consists of 15 residues. The CDR3 DNA is TGTGCCAGTAGTATGGTTGGGACTAGCGGATACGAGCAGTACTTC. Translation: CASSMVGTSGYEQYF.

V usage is TRBV30 and J usage is TRBJ1-2, with D uncertain. V gave up 1 base and J gave up 2 bases, with 5 bases separating them. The CDR3 sequence is 12 residues long. In germline, CDR1 is GTSNPN, CDR2 SVGIG (reference sequence). Written as DNA, the CDR3 is TGTGCCTGGAGTGCGACAAACTATGGCTACACCTTC. Protein sequence: CAWSATNYGYTF.

This chain connects TRBV28 to TRBJ2-2, with 8 positions matching TRBD1. With 8 bases clipped from V and 1 base from J, the junction kept 6 bases outside the gene matches. This CDR3 spans 15 amino acids. CDR1 is MDHEN and CDR2 is SYDVKM in the germline V gene. The CDR3 sequence is CASLPGTGNTGELFF. The CDR3 nucleotides are TGTGCCAGCCTTCCCGGGACAGGGAACACCGGGGAGCTGTTTTTT.

The genes are TRBV19 and TRBJ2-5, with a tentative D call TRBD1 (6 bases). V was trimmed by 6 bases and J by 5 bases, leaving 16 bases between them. CDR1 and CDR2 from the germline V gene are LNHDA and SQIVND (reference sequence). The CDR3 contains 14 residues. CDR3 loop: CASSRTGKRETQYF. The DNA for the CDR3 is TGTGCCAGTAGCCGAACAGGGAAGAGGGAGACCCAGTACTTC. The whole variable domain, remainder taken from reference TRBV19 and TRBJ2-5, is DGGITQSPKYLFRKEGQNVTLSCEQNLNHDAMYWYRQDPGQGLRLIYYSQIVNDFQKGDIAEGYSVSREKKESFPLTVTSAQKNPTAFYLCASSRTGKRETQYFGPGTRLLVL.

The chain joins TRBV18 to TRBJ2-3; 13 bases map to TRBD2. V was clipped by 5 bases and J by 4 bases; unmatched bases: 0. There are 14 residues in the CDR3. CDR1 and CDR2 (germline): KGHSH, LQKENI. CDR3 sequence reads: CASSTSGGADTQYF. The CDR3 coding sequence is TGTGCCAGCTCAACTAGCGGGGGGGCAGATACGCAGTATTTT.

This clone appeared once. J is TRBJ1-5 and V is TRBV30; no reliable D call. V was clipped by 0 bases and J by 2 bases, with 5 bases between them. Germline CDR1 is GTSNPN and CDR2 is SVGIG (reference sequence). The CDR3 has 13 residues. The CDR3: CAWSVQGNQPQHF. CDR3 bases: TGTGCCTGGAGTGTGCAGGGCAATCAGCCCCAGCATTTT. Supplemented by reference TRBV30 and TRBJ1-5, the full variable domain reads SQTIHQWPATLVQPVGSPLSLECTVEGTSNPNLYWYRQAAGRGLQLLFYSVGIGQISSEVPQNLSASRPQDRQFILSSKKLLLSDSGFYLCAWSVQGNQPQHFGDGTRLSIL.

This chain connects TRBV27 to TRBJ1-1, with D perhaps matching TRBD1 (6 bases). CDR1 and CDR2 (germline): MNHEY, SMNVEV (reference sequence). V was shortened by 3 bases and J by 1 base, with 18 bases between the two germline ends. This CDR3 comprises 17 residues. The CDR3 region has the DNA TGTGCCAGCAGTTTCGGGCCCCTCCCGGGACAGAACACTGAAGCTTTCTTT. Protein product: CASSFGPLPGQNTEAFF.

The V gene is TRBV3-1 (or the pseudogene TRBV3-2), the J gene TRBJ2-1; TRBD2 matches 7 bases. The germline V gene has CDR1 LGHDT and CDR2 YNNKEL (reference sequence). Trimming cost V 3 bases and J 2 bases; bases outside gene matches: 7. This CDR3 has 16 amino acids. In DNA form, the CDR3 reads TGTGCCAGCAGCCAGGAAGCGGGAAGGACCTACAATGAGCAGTTCTTC. Translation: CASSQEAGRTYNEQFF.

The chain is built from TRBV18 and TRBJ2-1; the D gene is possibly TRBD1 (8 bases). Per germline, CDR1 KGHSH and CDR2 LQKENI. V was shortened by 2 bases and J by 9 bases, with 20 bases between the two germline ends. The CDR3 is 16 amino acids. The chain's CDR3 is CASSPLAQGGSIEQFF. CDR3 coding DNA: TGTGCCAGCTCACCATTGGCACAGGGGGGGTCTATTGAGCAGTTCTTC.

The chain uses TRBV5-1 and TRBJ1-6; 9 nucleotides line up with TRBD1. This CDR3 has 15 amino acids. Germline values: CDR1 SGHRS, CDR2 YFSETQ. V lost 0 bases to trimming and J lost 9 bases; unmatched junction nucleotides: 4. The CDR3: CASSLEQGASSPLHF. In DNA, the CDR3 is TGCGCCAGCAGCTTGGAACAGGGGGCGAGTTCACCCCTCCACTTT. The full variable domain, in which reference TRBV5-1 and TRBJ1-6 provide the parts outside the CDR3, is KAGVTQTPRYLIKTRGQQVTLSCSPISGHRSVSWYQQTPGQGLQFLFEYFSETQRNKGNFPGRFSGRQFSNSRSEMNVSTLELGDSALYLCASSLEQGASSPLHFGNGTRLTVT.